This is a list of T cell receptor beta chains from one sample in a study of T cell responses to AZD1222 COVID-19 vaccine. Profiled with immunoSEQ multiplex PCR; TCRdb holds only in-frame clones, not every one. The sample has about 140,000 clones; around 90% are singletons. The sequences come from peripheral blood, collected on day 0 of AZD1222 vaccination. The receptors were sampled from an adult in good health. CDR3s include the opening cysteine and the closing phenylalanine or tryptophan. A D gene is named only where the DNA matches it firmly. Clone size appears in some rows only: once, few, many, or a class for an expanded clone.

CDR3aa: CASSYDRGLMGTEAFF
CDR3nt: TGTGCCAGCAGTTATGACCGGGGGCTAATGGGTACTGAAGCTTTCTTT
d_gene: NA
abundance: NA
v_gene: TRBV6-5
j_gene: TRBJ1-1

CDR3aa: CASSFATGNEQYF
CDR3nt: TGTGCCAGTAGTTTCGCAACAGGGAACGAGCAGTACTTC
d_gene: NA
abundance: NA
v_gene: TRBV19
j_gene: TRBJ2-7

CDR3aa: CASSLSGNPPWNEQFF
CDR3nt: TGTGCCAGCAGTTTATCGGGGAATCCCCCTTGGAATGAGCAGTTCTTC
d_gene: NA
abundance: NA
v_gene: TRBV27
j_gene: TRBJ2-1

CDR3aa: CASSLEQKGYGYTF
CDR3nt: TGCGCCAGCAGCTTGGAACAGAAGGGCTATGGCTACACCTTC
d_gene: NA
abundance: NA
v_gene: TRBV5-1
j_gene: TRBJ1-2

CDR3aa: CASSNSSYEQYF
CDR3nt: TGTGCCAGCAGCAACAGCTCCTACGAGCAGTACTTC
d_gene: NA
abundance: NA
v_gene: TRBV21-1
j_gene: TRBJ2-7

CDR3aa: CASSLSPSSDPSYEQYF
CDR3nt: TGTGCCAGCAGTTTATCACCTTCTAGCGATCCCTCCTACGAGCAGTACTTC
d_gene: NA
abundance: NA
v_gene: TRBV27
j_gene: TRBJ2-7

CDR3aa: CASSETGAYEQYF
CDR3nt: TGTGCCAGCAGTGAGACAGGGGCCTACGAGCAGTACTTC
d_gene: TRBD1
abundance: NA
v_gene: TRBV2
j_gene: TRBJ2-7

CDR3aa: CASGPFKELFF
CDR3nt: TGTGCCAGCGGACCGTTCAAGGAGCTGTTTTTT
d_gene: NA
abundance: NA
v_gene: TRBV7-8
j_gene: TRBJ2-2

CDR3aa: CASSLSLDNEQFF
CDR3nt: TGTGCCAGCAGCTTATCTTTAGACAATGAGCAGTTCTTC
d_gene: NA
abundance: NA
v_gene: TRBV7-3
j_gene: TRBJ2-1

CDR3aa: CASSPNRGFRQETQYF
CDR3nt: TGTGCCAGCTCACCTAACAGGGGTTTCCGTCAAGAGACCCAGTACTTC
d_gene: TRBD1
abundance: NA
v_gene: TRBV18
j_gene: TRBJ2-5

CDR3aa: CASSSSTGALRVSSYTF
CDR3nt: TGTGCCAGTAGTTCATCGACAGGGGCCCTACGTGTTTCTAGCTACACCTTC
d_gene: TRBD1
abundance: NA
v_gene: TRBV19
j_gene: TRBJ1-2

CDR3aa: CASSISGSPYEQYF
CDR3nt: TGTGCCAGCAGCATTAGCGGATCCCCCTACGAGCAGTACTTC
d_gene: NA
abundance: NA
v_gene: TRBV7-9
j_gene: TRBJ2-7

CDR3aa: CASSERGQSFNYGYTF
CDR3nt: TGTGCCAGCAGCGAACGAGGACAGTCCTTTAACTATGGCTACACCTTC
d_gene: NA
abundance: NA
v_gene: TRBV7-8
j_gene: TRBJ1-2

CDR3aa: CSVGDSQETQYF
CDR3nt: TGCAGCGTTGGAGACTCCCAAGAGACCCAGTACTTC
d_gene: NA
abundance: NA
v_gene: TRBV29-1
j_gene: TRBJ2-5

CDR3aa: CASSPGDRFEAFF
CDR3nt: TGTGCCAGCAGTCCAGGGGACAGGTTTGAAGCTTTCTTT
d_gene: TRBD1
abundance: NA
v_gene: TRBV12-3/TRBV12-4
j_gene: TRBJ1-1

CDR3aa: CATRRELDTEAFF
CDR3nt: TGTGCCACCAGACGGGAGTTAGACACTGAAGCTTTCTTT
d_gene: NA
abundance: NA
v_gene: TRBV24-1
j_gene: TRBJ1-1

CDR3aa: CASSLTRAGYEQYF
CDR3nt: TGTGCCAGCAGTTTAACGCGGGCGGGGTACGAGCAGTACTTC
d_gene: NA
abundance: NA
v_gene: TRBV27
j_gene: TRBJ2-7

CDR3aa: CSVLVTYEQYF
CDR3nt: TGCAGCGTTTTAGTGACCTACGAGCAGTACTTC
d_gene: NA
abundance: NA
v_gene: TRBV29-1
j_gene: TRBJ2-7

CDR3aa: CASSRNTGELFF
CDR3nt: TGTGCCAGCAGTCGGAACACCGGGGAGCTGTTTTTT
d_gene: NA
abundance: few
v_gene: TRBV6-2/TRBV6-3
j_gene: TRBJ2-2

CDR3aa: CASSLARRGGYNEQFF
CDR3nt: TGTGCCAGCAGCTTAGCGCGTCGCGGGGGATACAATGAGCAGTTCTTC
d_gene: TRBD2
abundance: once
v_gene: TRBV7-8
j_gene: TRBJ2-1

CDR3aa: CASSLGVAGGIETQYF
CDR3nt: TGCGCCAGCAGCTTGGGAGTAGCGGGGGGTATAGAGACCCAGTACTTC
d_gene: TRBD2
abundance: NA
v_gene: TRBV5-1
j_gene: TRBJ2-5

CDR3aa: CASSPEVTRRAGELFF
CDR3nt: TGCGCCAGCAGCCCGGAGGTCACTAGGCGAGCCGGGGAGCTGTTTTTT
d_gene: NA
abundance: NA
v_gene: TRBV5-1
j_gene: TRBJ2-2

CDR3aa: CASSPDTSYEQYF
CDR3nt: TGTGCCAGCAGCCCCGACACCTCCTACGAGCAGTACTTC
d_gene: NA
abundance: NA
v_gene: TRBV6-6
j_gene: TRBJ2-7

CDR3aa: CASSLGGSGANVLTF
CDR3nt: TGTGCCAGCAGCTTAGGGGGTTCGGGGGCCAACGTCCTGACTTTC
d_gene: NA
abundance: once
v_gene: TRBV7-2
j_gene: TRBJ2-6

CDR3aa: CASSLQGLYEQYF
CDR3nt: TGTGCCAGCAGCTTACAGGGACTCTACGAGCAGTACTTC
d_gene: NA
abundance: NA
v_gene: TRBV7-2
j_gene: TRBJ2-7

CDR3aa: CASDIGQGYYGYTF
CDR3nt: TGTGCCAGCGACATTGGGCAGGGGTACTATGGCTACACCTTC
d_gene: NA
abundance: NA
v_gene: TRBV28
j_gene: TRBJ1-2

CDR3aa: CASSSGTGVFGANVLTF
CDR3nt: TGTGCCAGCAGTTCCGGGACAGGGGTATTTGGGGCCAACGTCCTGACTTTC
d_gene: TRBD1
abundance: few
v_gene: TRBV28
j_gene: TRBJ2-6

CDR3aa: CASSARIHGVKGYTF
CDR3nt: TGTGCCAGCAGTGCCCGAATCCACGGGGTCAAGGGCTACACCTTC
d_gene: NA
abundance: NA
v_gene: TRBV25-1
j_gene: TRBJ1-2

CDR3aa: CAGPETDREALGTEAFF
CDR3nt: TGTGCCGGGCCGGAGACGGACAGGGAGGCATTAGGCACTGAAGCTTTCTTT
d_gene: TRBD1
abundance: once
v_gene: TRBV30
j_gene: TRBJ1-1

CDR3aa: CASSSGRDNEKLFF
CDR3nt: TGTGCCAGCAGTTCGGGGCGGGACAATGAAAAACTGTTTTTT
d_gene: NA
abundance: NA
v_gene: TRBV6-5
j_gene: TRBJ1-4

CDR3aa: CASSLGTGEAFF
CDR3nt: TGTGCCAGCAGCTTGGGGACAGGGGAAGCTTTCTTT
d_gene: TRBD1
abundance: once
v_gene: TRBV5-5
j_gene: TRBJ1-1

CDR3aa: CARIVTGGAVGYTF
CDR3nt: TGTGCCAGGATTGTGACAGGGGGCGCGGTTGGCTACACCTTC
d_gene: TRBD1
abundance: NA
v_gene: TRBV2
j_gene: TRBJ1-2

CDR3aa: CAWTAEGINPHEQYF
CDR3nt: TGTGCCTGGACCGCGGAGGGTATAAACCCCCACGAGCAGTACTTC
d_gene: NA
abundance: NA
v_gene: TRBV30
j_gene: TRBJ2-7

CDR3aa: CASSVLEDRLANYGYTF
CDR3nt: TGTGCCAGCAGTGTGCTGGAGGACAGACTAGCTAACTATGGCTACACCTTC
d_gene: NA
abundance: NA
v_gene: TRBV6-1
j_gene: TRBJ1-2

CDR3aa: CARRDLLADLILVSDTQYF
CDR3nt: TGTGCCAGAAGAGACTTACTAGCGGATTTAATCCTCGTGTCAGATACGCAGTATTTT
d_gene: TRBD2
abundance: NA
v_gene: TRBV5-3
j_gene: TRBJ2-3

CDR3aa: CASSFGANYGYTF
CDR3nt: TGTGCCAGCAGCTTTGGGGCAAACTATGGCTACACCTTC
d_gene: NA
abundance: NA
v_gene: TRBV7-2
j_gene: TRBJ1-2

CDR3aa: CASNEGEWEDEQFF
CDR3nt: TGTGCCAGCAATGAGGGGGAGTGGGAAGATGAGCAGTTCTTC
d_gene: NA
abundance: NA
v_gene: TRBV7-9
j_gene: TRBJ2-1

CDR3aa: CASSYTTNTEAFF
CDR3nt: TGTGCCAGCAGTTACACAACGAACACTGAAGCTTTCTTT
d_gene: NA
abundance: NA
v_gene: TRBV6-5
j_gene: TRBJ1-1

CDR3aa: CASSQTGASNQPQHF
CDR3nt: TGCGCCAGCAGCCAGACAGGGGCGAGCAATCAGCCCCAGCATTTT
d_gene: TRBD1
abundance: NA
v_gene: TRBV5-1
j_gene: TRBJ1-5

CDR3aa: CASSLDQGAYEQYF
CDR3nt: TGTGCCAGCAGTTTGGATCAGGGGGCCTACGAGCAGTACTTC
d_gene: TRBD1
abundance: NA
v_gene: TRBV28
j_gene: TRBJ2-7

CDR3aa: CATSSNRGGQPQHF
CDR3nt: TGTGCCACCAGCAGCAACAGGGGAGGCCAGCCCCAGCATTTT
d_gene: TRBD1
abundance: NA
v_gene: TRBV15
j_gene: TRBJ1-5

CDR3aa: CASSPPAGIDTGELFF
CDR3nt: TGTGCCAGCAGCCCCCCCGCAGGGATTGACACCGGGGAGCTGTTTTTT
d_gene: NA
abundance: NA
v_gene: TRBV9
j_gene: TRBJ2-2

CDR3aa: CASSLSGLGEAFF
CDR3nt: TGTGCCAGCAGTTTATCGGGGTTGGGTGAAGCTTTCTTT
d_gene: NA
abundance: NA
v_gene: TRBV27
j_gene: TRBJ1-1

CDR3aa: CASSLNSYTDTQYF
CDR3nt: TGTGCCAGCAGTTTAAACAGTTACACAGATACGCAGTATTTT
d_gene: NA
abundance: NA
v_gene: TRBV28
j_gene: TRBJ2-3

CDR3aa: CASSYREGYEQYF
CDR3nt: TGTGCCAGCAGTTACAGGGAGGGTTACGAGCAGTACTTC
d_gene: TRBD2
abundance: NA
v_gene: TRBV6-5
j_gene: TRBJ2-7

CDR3aa: CASSETGPGYTF
CDR3nt: TGTGCCAGCAGTGAAACAGGTCCGGGCTACACCTTC
d_gene: NA
abundance: NA
v_gene: TRBV12-3/TRBV12-4
j_gene: TRBJ1-2

CDR3aa: CARSLLPTCPLTRDPNQPQHF
CDR3nt: TGTGCCAGAAGCTTGCTACCCACCTGTCCCTTGACGAGGGACCCCAATCAGCCCCAGCATTTT
d_gene: NA
abundance: NA
v_gene: TRBV5-3
j_gene: TRBJ1-5

CDR3aa: CASSPRDRGRGTEAFF
CDR3nt: TGTGCCAGCTCACCTCGGGACAGGGGGCGCGGGACTGAAGCTTTCTTT
d_gene: TRBD1
abundance: NA
v_gene: TRBV18
j_gene: TRBJ1-1

CDR3aa: CASSQVPGTSERYEQYF
CDR3nt: TGCGCCAGCAGCCAAGTTCCAGGGACTAGCGAACGCTACGAGCAGTACTTC
d_gene: TRBD2
abundance: once
v_gene: TRBV4-1
j_gene: TRBJ2-7

CDR3aa: CASSIQPPGGTGELFF
CDR3nt: TGTGCCAGTAGTATCCAGCCCCCAGGGGGCACCGGGGAGCTGTTTTTT
d_gene: TRBD1
abundance: once
v_gene: TRBV19
j_gene: TRBJ2-2

CDR3aa: CASSPVANYGYTF
CDR3nt: TGTGCCAGCAGCCCGGTCGCTAACTATGGCTACACCTTC
d_gene: NA
abundance: NA
v_gene: TRBV2
j_gene: TRBJ1-2